This entry lists 19 T cell receptor beta chains sequenced from one sample in a study of T cells in Graves' hyperthyroidism and ophthalmopathy. RNA transcripts gave rise to amplified TCR beta CDR3 regions. HTBI primers were the set used in a first-round RT-PCR of the TCR CDR3. TCRdb reprocessed the multiplex PCR reads via MiXCR and lists one record per CDR3 protein. Of hundreds of thousands of distinct CDR3 sequences listed, around 20% are singletons. The specimen sequenced was blood. Receptor source: a woman aged 50 to 60 with Graves' hyperthyroidism that later progressed to Graves' ophthalmopathy.

This clonotype showed up many times. This CDR3 is CSASGAPGELFF. The CDR3 nucleotides are TGCAGTGCTAGCGGGGCGCCCGGGGAGCTGTTTTTT. The V call is TRBV20-1, the J call TRBJ2-2; D tentatively fits TRBD1 or TRBD2 (5 bases each). Germline V lookup: CDR1 DFQATT, CDR2 SNEGSKA (reference sequence). V gave up 3 bases and J gave up 6 bases, with 8 bases separating them. The CDR3 sequence is 12 residues long.

This clonotype showed up many times. This chain uses TRBV10-3 with TRBJ1-2; maybe TRBD1 (5 bases). The length of the CDR3 is 13 residues. V gave up 6 bases and J gave up 7 bases, with 15 bases separating them. CDR1 is ENHRY and CDR2 is SYGVKD in the germline V gene. CDR3 sequence: CAISGTTGAGYTF. The CDR3 DNA reads as TGTGCCATCAGCGGGACGACCGGAGCTGGCTACACCTTC.

This clonotype was recorded a few times. The chain recombines TRBV7-3 with TRBJ1-1; 10 nucleotides match TRBD1. CDR3 length equals 15 residues. The trim removed 4 bases at V and 6 bases at J, leaving 8 bases unmatched. The germline V gene has CDR1 SGHTA and CDR2 FQGTGA. CDR3 bases: TGTGCCAGCAGCTCCTGGACAGGGGGGACCCCTGAAGCTTTCTTT. Translated: CASSSWTGGTPEAFF.

This chain links TRBV7-2 with TRBJ1-5; D is unresolved. Between the trimmed V and J ends, which lost 0 bases and 5 bases, there was a span of 11 bases. The CDR3 length is 15 residues. The germline V gene encodes CDR1 SGHTA and CDR2 FQGNSA. The CDR3 sequence: CASSLAPGAYQPQHF. CDR3 DNA sequence: TGTGCCAGCAGCTTAGCCCCAGGTGCCTATCAGCCCCAGCATTTT.

This clonotype appeared many times. The chain couples TRBV7-8 to TRBJ2-1; possible D gene TRBD2, 6 bases. The germline CDR1 and CDR2 sequences are SGHVS and FQNEAQ. This CDR3 is 17 amino acids long. V shed 5 bases and J shed 0 bases, with 17 bases lying between them. CDR3 sequence (DNA): TGTGCCAGCAGCGCCCTCCTAGCGTACAGCTCCTACAATGAGCAGTTCTTC. Translated, it gives CASSALLAYSSYNEQFF.

This clonotype was seen many times. The chain carries TRBV11-3 and TRBJ1-1; D gene uncertain. CDR3 length: 12 residues. CDR1 is SGHNT, CDR2 YENEEA, per germline. With 8 bases removed from V and 7 bases from J, the gap between germline ends came to 14 bases. The CDR3 DNA reads TGTGCCAGCGGCGACGGCCCCAATGAAGCTTTCTTT. It codes for CASGDGPNEAFF.

This chain joins TRBV10-3 and TRBJ1-2; 7 nucleotides match TRBD1. V trimming: 11 bases; J trimming: 5 bases; junction bases outside the gene matches: 17. The CDR3 runs 15 residues. Per the germline V gene, CDR1 is ENHRY and CDR2 is SYGVKD. CDR3 DNA sequence: TGTGCCCCCAGGGGGGGGGCCGCAGGGGTTTATGGCTACACCTTC. Its translation: CAPRGGAAGVYGYTF.

There are many counts of this clonotype. V usage is TRBV6-2 or TRBV6-3 and J usage is TRBJ1-1; the match to TRBD1 covers 7 bases. Germline V gene lookup returns CDR1 MNHEY and CDR2 SVGEGT. This CDR3 spans 15 amino acids. V lost 5 bases and J lost 5; bases outside the gene matches: 11. CDR3 region: CASSPGTAYTTEAFF. CDR3 DNA: TGTGCCAGCAGTCCCGGGACAGCATACACTACTGAAGCTTTCTTT.

This clonotype was seen more than once but under ten times. The CDR3 does not close with the conserved phenylalanine or tryptophan, likely indicating a read error. The gene calls are TRBV6-2 or TRBV6-3 and TRBJ2-1, with no clear D. This CDR3 contains 15 residues. CDR1 MNHEY and CDR2 SVGEGT come from the germline V gene. Between the trimmed V and J ends, which lost 5 bases and 2 bases, there was a span of 13 bases. CDR3 bases: TGTGCCAGCAGTCAAACACCTGACACCTACAATGAGCAGTTCTCC. It encodes CASSQTPDTYNEQFS.

This clonotype was seen at least ten times. The chain joins TRBV3-1 to TRBJ2-3, with a possible D match to TRBD2 (6 bases). The CDR3 extends over 17 amino acids. V gave up 4 bases and J gave up 4 bases, with 21 bases separating them. Germline values: CDR1 LGHDT, CDR2 YNNKEL (reference sequence). The CDR3, as DNA: TGTGCCAGCAGCCTTCTTCGCGGCGGGGTAAGCGCAGATACGCAGTATTTT. This sequence encodes CASSLLRGGVSADTQYF.

Ten or more counts support this clonotype. This sequence joins TRBV30 and TRBJ2-7, with D perhaps matching TRBD1 (6 bases). The CDR3 is made up of 15 amino acids. Trimming cost V 0 bases and J 7 bases, with 19 bases left between them. Germline V gene lookup returns CDR1 GTSNPN and CDR2 SVGIG (reference sequence). CDR3 bases: TGTGCCTGGAGTGTACGAGAAGGGGGAAGGAGGGAGCAGTACTTC. Its translation: CAWSVREGGRREQYF.

There are a few counts of this clonotype. This chain links TRBV19 with TRBJ1-2; the D gene is possibly TRBD1 (5 bases). V dropped 4 bases and J dropped 5 bases, with 17 bases sitting between them. Germline V gene data show CDR1 as LNHDA and CDR2 as SQIVND (reference sequence). The CDR3 loop spans 15 amino acids. CDR3 sequence reads: CASSNGRGSAYGYTF. DNA for the CDR3: TGTGCCAGTAGTAACGGCCGGGGGTCTGCTTATGGCTACACCTTC.

This clonotype was detected many times. This chain links TRBV5-1 with TRBJ1-1; 8 bases are a match to TRBD1. The CDR3 sequence is 18 residues long. CDR1 SGHRS and CDR2 YFSETQ come from the germline V gene. Trimming took 0 bases from V and 2 from J; bases not matched to a gene: 12. The CDR3 nucleotides read TGCGCCAGCAGCTTGGTCCCAGGAACAGGGGGATCAAACACTGAAGCTTTCTTT. This gives the protein CASSLVPGTGGSNTEAFF. The full variable domain, rest sourced from reference TRBV5-1 and TRBJ1-1, is KAGVTQTPRYLIKTRGQQVTLSCSPISGHRSVSWYQQTPGQGLQFLFEYFSETQRNKGNFPGRFSGRQFSNSRSEMNVSTLELGDSALYLCASSLVPGTGGSNTEAFFGQGTRLTVV.

This clonotype has at least ten counts. The V and J genes are TRBV7-6 and TRBJ2-1; possibly TRBD2 for D (5 bases). Germline V gives CDR1 SGHVS, CDR2 FNYEAQ. CDR3 length: 13 residues. With 5 bases removed from V and 3 bases from J, the gap between germline ends came to 8 bases. The CDR3 DNA sequence: TGTGCCAGCAGCCCCGGGGACTACAATGAGCAGTTCTTC. Encoded protein: CASSPGDYNEQFF.

This clonotype was found many times. The gene calls are TRBV20-1 and TRBJ2-7; D not resolved. Trimming took off 3 bases at V and 4 bases at J, with 7 bases between the two ends. The CDR3 runs 11 residues. CDR1 and CDR2 from the germline V gene are DFQATT and SNEGSKA (reference sequence). The CDR3 region is CSARLQYEQYF. For the CDR3, the DNA is TGCAGTGCTAGGTTACAATACGAGCAGTACTTC.

This clonotype was counted between two and nine times. This CDR3 reads CAWSWQPGNTIYF. DNA of the CDR3: TGTGCCTGGAGTTGGCAGCCTGGAAACACCATATATTTT. This chain connects TRBV30 to TRBJ1-3; the D is unclear. The CDR3 extends over 13 amino acids. The V end was cut by 2 bases, the J end by 2 bases, with 7 bases between. Germline CDR1 and CDR2: GTSNPN and SVGIG (reference sequence).

This clonotype was found a few times. The rearrangement uses TRBV11-1 and TRBJ2-7, with TRBD1 matching over 10 bases. With V trimmed by 6 bases and J by 9 bases, 14 bases remained unmatched. CDR3 length: 15 amino acids. The germline CDR1 and CDR2 sequences are SGHAT and FQDESV (reference sequence). The chain's CDR3 is CASSSRQGARDVQYF. Here the CDR3 DNA reads TGTGCCAGCAGTTCACGACAGGGGGCTAGAGACGTGCAGTACTTC.

The chain couples TRBV20-1 to TRBJ2-7, with 10 bases that match TRBD1. J lost 0 bases, V lost 6 bases, and 8 bases had no gene match. Germline-derived CDR1 and CDR2 are DFQATT and SNEGSKA (reference sequence). The CDR3 is made up of 15 amino acids. The CDR3 DNA follows: TGCAGTGCACTTGCCGGGACAGGGGACTCCTACGAGCAGTACTTC. Translated: CSALAGTGDSYEQYF.

This clonotype has just a few counts. The chain is built from TRBV14 and TRBJ1-3; no firm D call. This CDR3 has 15 amino acids. Trimming stripped 0 bases from V and 4 bases from J, with 10 bases between. CDR1 and CDR2 (germline): SGHDN, FVKESK. The CDR3: CASSQDWHAGNTIYF. DNA for the CDR3: TGTGCCAGCAGCCAAGATTGGCATGCCGGAAACACCATATATTTT.